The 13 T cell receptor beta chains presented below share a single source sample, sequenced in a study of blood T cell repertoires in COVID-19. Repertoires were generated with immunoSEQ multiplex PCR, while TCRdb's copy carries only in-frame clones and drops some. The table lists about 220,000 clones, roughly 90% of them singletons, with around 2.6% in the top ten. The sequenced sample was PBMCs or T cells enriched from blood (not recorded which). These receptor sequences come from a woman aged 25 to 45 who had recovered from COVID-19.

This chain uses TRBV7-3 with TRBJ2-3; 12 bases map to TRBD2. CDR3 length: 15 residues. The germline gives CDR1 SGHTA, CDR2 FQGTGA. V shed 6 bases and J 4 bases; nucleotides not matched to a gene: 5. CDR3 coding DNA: TGTGCCAGCAGTCCTAGCGGGGGGGCAGCAGATACGCAGTATTTT. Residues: CASSPSGGAADTQYF.

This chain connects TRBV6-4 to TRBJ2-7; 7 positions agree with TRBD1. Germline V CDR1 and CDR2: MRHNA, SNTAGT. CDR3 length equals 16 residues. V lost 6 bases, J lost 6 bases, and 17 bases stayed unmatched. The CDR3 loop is CASRTDRTHELSEQYF. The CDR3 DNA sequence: TGTGCCAGCAGGACGGACAGGACCCACGAACTGAGCGAGCAGTACTTC.

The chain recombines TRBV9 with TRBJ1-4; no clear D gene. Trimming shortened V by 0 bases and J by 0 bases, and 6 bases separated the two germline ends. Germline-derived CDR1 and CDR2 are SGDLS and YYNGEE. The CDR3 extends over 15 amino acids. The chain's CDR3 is CASSVAGATNEKLFF. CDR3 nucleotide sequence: TGTGCCAGCAGCGTAGCGGGTGCAACTAATGAAAAACTGTTTTTT.

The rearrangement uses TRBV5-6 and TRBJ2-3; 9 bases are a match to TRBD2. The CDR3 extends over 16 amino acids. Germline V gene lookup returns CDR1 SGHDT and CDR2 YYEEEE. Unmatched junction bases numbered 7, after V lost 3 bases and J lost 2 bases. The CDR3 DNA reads TGTGCCAGCAGCTCCTTGCGACTAGCGGACACAGATACGCAGTATTTT. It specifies CASSSLRLADTDTQYF.

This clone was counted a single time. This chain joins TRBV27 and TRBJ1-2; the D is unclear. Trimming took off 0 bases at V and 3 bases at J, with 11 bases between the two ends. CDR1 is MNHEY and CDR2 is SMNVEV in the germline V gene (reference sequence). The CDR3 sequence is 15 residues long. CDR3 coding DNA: TGTGCCAGCAGTTTATCAGAGGGAAGACACTATGGCTACACCTTC. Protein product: CASSLSEGRHYGYTF.

The CDR3 sequence: CASSSGTGLQTQYF. DNA of the CDR3: TGTGCCAGCAGCTCAGGGACAGGGCTGCAGACCCAGTACTTC. The V call is TRBV7-6, the J call TRBJ2-5, with 9 bases matching TRBD1. V dropped 4 bases and J dropped 6; count of bases not matched to a gene: 6. This CDR3 is 14 amino acids long. Per the germline V gene, CDR1 is SGHVS and CDR2 is FNYEAQ.

CDR3 DNA sequence: TGTGCCAGCAGCTTAGATGGAGGCGGGACAGGGAACGGCTACACCTTC. It is translated as CASSLDGGGTGNGYTF. The chain joins TRBV7-8 to TRBJ1-2, with TRBD1 identical over 9 bases. Germline trimming cut 1 base from V and 8 bases from J; bases unmatched to any gene: 11. The germline V gene encodes CDR1 SGHVS and CDR2 FQNEAQ. The CDR3 runs to 16 residues.

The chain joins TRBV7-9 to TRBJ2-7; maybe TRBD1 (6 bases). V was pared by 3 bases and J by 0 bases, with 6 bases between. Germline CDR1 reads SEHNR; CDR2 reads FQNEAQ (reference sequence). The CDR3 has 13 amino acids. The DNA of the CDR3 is TGTGCCAGCAGCTTGGGGGCCTCCTACGAGCAGTACTTC. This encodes CASSLGASYEQYF. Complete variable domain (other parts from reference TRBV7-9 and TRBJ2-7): DTGVSQNPRHKITKRGQNVTFRCDPISEHNRLYWYRQTLGQGPEFLTYFQNEAQLEKSRLLSDRFSAERPKGSFSTLEIQRTEQGDSAMYLCASSLGASYEQYFGPGTRLTVT.

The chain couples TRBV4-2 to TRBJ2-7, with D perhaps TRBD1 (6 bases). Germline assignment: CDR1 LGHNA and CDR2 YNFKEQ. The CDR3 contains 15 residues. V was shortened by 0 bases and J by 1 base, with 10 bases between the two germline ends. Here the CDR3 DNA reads TGTGCCAGCAGCCAAGATAGGACAGTGTCCTACGAGCAGTACTTC. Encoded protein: CASSQDRTVSYEQYF.

CDR3 region: CASSYMTGVTGELFF. The CDR3 DNA sequence: TGCGCCAGCAGTTATATGACAGGGGTCACCGGGGAGCTGTTTTTT. The chain combines TRBV4-3 with TRBJ2-2, with TRBD1 matching 8 bases. Per germline, CDR1 LGHNA and CDR2 YSLEER. CDR3 length: 15 residues. With 6 bases clipped from V and 4 bases from J, the junction kept 7 bases outside the gene matches.

The CDR3 bases are TGTGCCAGCAGCTTGGGTGAGGGAAACCCCTACGAGCAGTACTTC. Its translation: CASSLGEGNPYEQYF. The chain combines TRBV5-6 with TRBJ2-7; TRBD2 is a possible D gene (5 bases). CDR1 and CDR2 from the germline V gene are SGHDT and YYEEEE. The CDR3 totals 15 residues. Deletions cut 0 bases from V and 2 bases from J, with 12 bases between.

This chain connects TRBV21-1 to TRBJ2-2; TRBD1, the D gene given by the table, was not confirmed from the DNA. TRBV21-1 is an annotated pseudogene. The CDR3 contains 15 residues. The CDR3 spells CASSKKQRTAGELFF. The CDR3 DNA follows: TGTGCCAGCAGCAAGAAACAAAGGACAGCCGGGGAGCTGTTTTTT.

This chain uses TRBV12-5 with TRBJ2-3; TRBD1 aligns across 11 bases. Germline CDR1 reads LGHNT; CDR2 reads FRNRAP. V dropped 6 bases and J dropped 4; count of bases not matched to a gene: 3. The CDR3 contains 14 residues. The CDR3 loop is CASGGQGGADTQYF. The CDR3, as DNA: TGTGCTAGTGGGGGACAGGGGGGAGCAGATACGCAGTATTTT. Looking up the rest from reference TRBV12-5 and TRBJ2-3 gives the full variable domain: DARVTQTPRHKVTEMGQEVTMRCQPILGHNTVFWYRQTMMQGLELLAYFRNRAPLDDSGMPKDRFSAEMPDATLATLKIQPSEPRDSAVYFCASGGQGGADTQYFGPGTRLTVL.